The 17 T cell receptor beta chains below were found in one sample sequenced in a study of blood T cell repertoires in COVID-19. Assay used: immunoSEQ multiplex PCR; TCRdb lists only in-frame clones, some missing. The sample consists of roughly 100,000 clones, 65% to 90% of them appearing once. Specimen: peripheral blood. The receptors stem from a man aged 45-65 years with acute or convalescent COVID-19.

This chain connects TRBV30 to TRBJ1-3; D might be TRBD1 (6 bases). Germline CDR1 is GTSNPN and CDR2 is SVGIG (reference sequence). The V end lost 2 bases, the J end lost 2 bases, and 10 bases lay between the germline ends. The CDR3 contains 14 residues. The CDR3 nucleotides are TGTGCCTGGAGTCGGACAGTCCCTGGAAACACCATATATTTT. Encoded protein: CAWSRTVPGNTIYF.

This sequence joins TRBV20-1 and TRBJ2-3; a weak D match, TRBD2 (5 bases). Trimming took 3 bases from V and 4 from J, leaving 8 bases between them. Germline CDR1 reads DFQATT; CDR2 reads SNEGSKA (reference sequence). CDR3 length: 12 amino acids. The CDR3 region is CSASKDSDTQYF. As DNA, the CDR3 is TGCAGTGCTAGTAAGGACTCAGATACGCAGTATTTT.

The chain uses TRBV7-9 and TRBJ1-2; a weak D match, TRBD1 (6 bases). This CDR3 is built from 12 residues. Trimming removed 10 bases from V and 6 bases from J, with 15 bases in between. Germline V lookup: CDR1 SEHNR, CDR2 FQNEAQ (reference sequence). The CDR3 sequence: CATLRQAHGYTF. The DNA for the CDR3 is TGTGCCACTCTCCGACAGGCGCATGGCTACACCTTC.

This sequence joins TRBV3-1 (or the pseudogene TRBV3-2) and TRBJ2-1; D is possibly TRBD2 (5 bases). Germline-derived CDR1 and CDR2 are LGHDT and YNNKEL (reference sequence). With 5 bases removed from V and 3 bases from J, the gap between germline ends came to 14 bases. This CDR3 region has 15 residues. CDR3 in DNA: TGTGCCAGCAGCTCTCACGGGATTAGCTACAATGAGCAGTTCTTC. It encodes CASSSHGISYNEQFF.

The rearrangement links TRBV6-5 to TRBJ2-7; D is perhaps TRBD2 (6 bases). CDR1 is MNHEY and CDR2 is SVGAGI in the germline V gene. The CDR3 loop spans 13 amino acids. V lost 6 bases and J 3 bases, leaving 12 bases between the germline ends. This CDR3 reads CASSWAGNYEQYF. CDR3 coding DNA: TGTGCCAGCAGCTGGGCGGGAAACTACGAGCAGTACTTC.

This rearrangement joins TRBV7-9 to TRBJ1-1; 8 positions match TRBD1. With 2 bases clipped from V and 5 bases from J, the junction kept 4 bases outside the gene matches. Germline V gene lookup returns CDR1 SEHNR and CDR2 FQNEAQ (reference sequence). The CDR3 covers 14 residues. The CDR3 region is CASSLQGARTEAFF. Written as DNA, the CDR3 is TGTGCCAGCAGCTTACAGGGGGCGAGGACTGAAGCTTTCTTT.

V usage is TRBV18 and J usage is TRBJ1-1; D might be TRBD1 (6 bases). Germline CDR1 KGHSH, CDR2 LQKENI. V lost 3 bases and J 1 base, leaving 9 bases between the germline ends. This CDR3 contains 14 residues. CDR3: CASSPTTGNTEAFF. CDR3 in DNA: TGTGCCAGCTCACCGACGACAGGGAACACTGAAGCTTTCTTT.

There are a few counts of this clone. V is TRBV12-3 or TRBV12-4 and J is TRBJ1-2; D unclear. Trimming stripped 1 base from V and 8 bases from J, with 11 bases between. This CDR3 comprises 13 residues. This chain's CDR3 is CASSLGTDLGYTF. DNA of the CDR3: TGTGCCAGCAGTTTAGGGACTGATCTCGGCTACACCTTC.

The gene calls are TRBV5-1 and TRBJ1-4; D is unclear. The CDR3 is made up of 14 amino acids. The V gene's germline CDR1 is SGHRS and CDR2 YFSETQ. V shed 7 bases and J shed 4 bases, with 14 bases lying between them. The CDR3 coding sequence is TGCGCCAGCTCTATGAGCCAACTTAATGAAAAACTGTTTTTT. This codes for CASSMSQLNEKLFF.

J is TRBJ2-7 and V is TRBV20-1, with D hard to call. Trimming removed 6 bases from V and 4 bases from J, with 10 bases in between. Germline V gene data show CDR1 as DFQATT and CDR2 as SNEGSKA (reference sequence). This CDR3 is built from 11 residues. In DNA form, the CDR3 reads TGCAGTGCCCTTTACGGGTACGAGCAGTACTTC. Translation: CSALYGYEQYF.

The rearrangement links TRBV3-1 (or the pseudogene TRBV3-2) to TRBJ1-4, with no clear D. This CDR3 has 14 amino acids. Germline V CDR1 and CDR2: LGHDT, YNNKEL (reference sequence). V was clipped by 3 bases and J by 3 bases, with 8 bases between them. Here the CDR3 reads CASSQSVANEKLFF. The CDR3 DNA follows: TGTGCCAGCAGCCAGTCGGTTGCTAATGAAAAACTGTTTTTT.

The CDR3 nucleotides are TGTGCCAGCAGTTTAAGAGCTAGAAATGAAAAACTGTTTTTT. Its translation: CASSLRARNEKLFF. The gene calls are TRBV27 and TRBJ1-4, with D unresolved. Germline V lookup: CDR1 MNHEY, CDR2 SMNVEV (reference sequence). There are 14 residues in the CDR3. V was clipped by 2 bases and J by 5 bases, with 9 bases between them.

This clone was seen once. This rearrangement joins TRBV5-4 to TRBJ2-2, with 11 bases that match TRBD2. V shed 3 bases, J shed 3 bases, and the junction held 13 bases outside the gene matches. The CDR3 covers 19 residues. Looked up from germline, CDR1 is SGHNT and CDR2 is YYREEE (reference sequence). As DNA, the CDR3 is TGTGCCAGCAGCTCCCCCGGGGCTTTACTAGCGGGAGACACCGGGGAGCTGTTTTTT. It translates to CASSSPGALLAGDTGELFF.

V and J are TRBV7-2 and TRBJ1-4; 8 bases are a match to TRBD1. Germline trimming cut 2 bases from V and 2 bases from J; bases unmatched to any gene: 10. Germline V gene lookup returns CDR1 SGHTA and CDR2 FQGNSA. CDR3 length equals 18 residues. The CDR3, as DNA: TGTGCCAGCAGCTTAAGGGCAGGGGGCTGGTTGACTAATGAAAAACTGTTTTTT. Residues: CASSLRAGGWLTNEKLFF.

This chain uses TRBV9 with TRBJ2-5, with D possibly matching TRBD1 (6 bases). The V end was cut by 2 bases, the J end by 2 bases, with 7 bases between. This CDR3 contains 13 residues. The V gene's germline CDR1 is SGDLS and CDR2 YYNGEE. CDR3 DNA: TGTGCCAGCAGCGTCGGACAGCAAGAGACCCAGTACTTC. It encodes CASSVGQQETQYF. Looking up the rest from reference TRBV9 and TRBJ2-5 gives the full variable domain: DSGVTQTPKHLITATGQRVTLRCSPRSGDLSVYWYQQSLDQGLQFLIQYYNGEERAKGNILERFSAQQFPDLHSELNLSSLELGDSALYFCASSVGQQETQYFGPGTRLLVL.

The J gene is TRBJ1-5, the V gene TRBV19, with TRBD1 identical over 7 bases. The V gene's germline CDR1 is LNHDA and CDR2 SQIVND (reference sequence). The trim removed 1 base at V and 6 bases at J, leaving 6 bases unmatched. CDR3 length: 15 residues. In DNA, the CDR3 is TGTGCCAGTAGTATAGGGAAGGGGGCGGGTCAGCCCCAGCATTTT. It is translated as CASSIGKGAGQPQHF.

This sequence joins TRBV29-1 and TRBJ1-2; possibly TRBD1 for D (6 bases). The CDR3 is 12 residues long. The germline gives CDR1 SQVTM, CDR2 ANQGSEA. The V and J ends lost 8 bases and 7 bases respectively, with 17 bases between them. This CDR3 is CSISRTDIGYTF. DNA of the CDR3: TGCAGCATCTCCCGGACAGATATTGGCTACACCTTC.